This section outlines one TCR beta chain sequence together with its context. The sample belongs to a study of blood T cell repertoires in COVID-19. The authors' processing: Amplifying reference gene primers gave estimates of nucleated cell counts. The method was immunoSEQ multiplex PCR; TCRdb's version includes in-frame clones alone and lacks a portion of them. V and J calls and clone size come straight from that table; D and trimming were deduced from the DNA. This table has roughly 100,000 clones, 84% appearing once. The germline V gene encodes CDR1 MNHEY and CDR2 SVGEGT. The CDR3 is 21 amino acids. V lost 6 bases and J lost 0; bases outside the gene matches: 25.

The sequencing sample was made of peripheral blood. The chain is built from TRBV6-2 or TRBV6-3 and TRBJ1-1; 7 positions match TRBD1. The TCR was taken from a man between 35 and 55 years old with active or convalescent COVID-19. The chain's CDR3 is CASSVTPLTGVTGSMNTEAFF. The CDR3 nucleotides read TGTGCCAGCAGCGTAACTCCCCTCACGGGGGTGACAGGGTCCATGAACACTGAAGCTTTCTTT.